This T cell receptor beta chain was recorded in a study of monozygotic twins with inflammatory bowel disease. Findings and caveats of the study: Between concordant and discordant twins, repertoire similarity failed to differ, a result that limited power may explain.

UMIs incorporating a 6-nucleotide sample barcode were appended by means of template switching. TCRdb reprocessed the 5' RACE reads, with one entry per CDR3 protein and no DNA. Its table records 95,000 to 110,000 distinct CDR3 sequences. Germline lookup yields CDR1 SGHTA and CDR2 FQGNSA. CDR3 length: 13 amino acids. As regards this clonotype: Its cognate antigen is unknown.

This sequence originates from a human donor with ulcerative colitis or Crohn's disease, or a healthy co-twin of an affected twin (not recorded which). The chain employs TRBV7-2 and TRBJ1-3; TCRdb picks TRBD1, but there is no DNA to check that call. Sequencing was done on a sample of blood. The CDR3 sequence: CASTWGAGNTIYF. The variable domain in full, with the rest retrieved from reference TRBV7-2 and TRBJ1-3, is GAGVSQSPSNKVTEKGKDVELRCDPISGHTALYWYRQSLGQGLEFLIYFQGNSAPDKSGLPSDRFSAERTGGSVSTLTIQRTQQEDSAVYLCASTWGAGNTIYFGEGSWLTVV.